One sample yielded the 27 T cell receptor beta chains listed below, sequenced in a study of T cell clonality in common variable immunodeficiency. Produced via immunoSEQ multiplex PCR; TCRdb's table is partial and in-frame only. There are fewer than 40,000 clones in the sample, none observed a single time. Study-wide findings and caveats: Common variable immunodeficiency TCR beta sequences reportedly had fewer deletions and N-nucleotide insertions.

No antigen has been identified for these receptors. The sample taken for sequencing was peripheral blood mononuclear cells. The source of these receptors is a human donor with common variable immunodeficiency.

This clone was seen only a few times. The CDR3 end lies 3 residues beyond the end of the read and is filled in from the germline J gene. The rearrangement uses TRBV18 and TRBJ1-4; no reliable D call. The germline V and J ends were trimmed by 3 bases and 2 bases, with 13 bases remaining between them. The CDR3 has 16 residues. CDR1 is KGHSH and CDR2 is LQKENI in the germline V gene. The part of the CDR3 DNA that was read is TGTGCCAGCTCACCCATGGAGGGTTGGACTAATGAAAAA. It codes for CASSPMEGWTNEK. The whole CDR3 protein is CASSPMEGWTNEKLFF. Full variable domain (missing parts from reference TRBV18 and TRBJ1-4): NAGVMQNPRHLVRRRGQEARLRCSPMKGHSHVYWYRQLPEEGLKFMVYLQKENIIDESGMPKERFSAEFPKEGPSILRIQQVVRGDSAAYFCASSPMEGWTNEKLFFGSGTQLSVL.

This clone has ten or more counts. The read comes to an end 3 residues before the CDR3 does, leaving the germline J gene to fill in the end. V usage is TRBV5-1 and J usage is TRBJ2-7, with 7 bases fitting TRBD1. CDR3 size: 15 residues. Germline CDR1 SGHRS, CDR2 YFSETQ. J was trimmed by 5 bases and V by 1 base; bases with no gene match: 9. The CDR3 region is CASSLHTGTENEQYF. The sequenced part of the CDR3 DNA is TGCGCCAGCAGCTTGCATACCGGGACAGAAAACGAG. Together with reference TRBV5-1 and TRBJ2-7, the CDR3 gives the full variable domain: KAGVTQTPRYLIKTRGQQVTLSCSPISGHRSVSWYQQTPGQGLQFLFEYFSETQRNKGNFPGRFSGRQFSNSRSEMNVSTLELGDSALYLCASSLHTGTENEQYFGPGTRLTVT.

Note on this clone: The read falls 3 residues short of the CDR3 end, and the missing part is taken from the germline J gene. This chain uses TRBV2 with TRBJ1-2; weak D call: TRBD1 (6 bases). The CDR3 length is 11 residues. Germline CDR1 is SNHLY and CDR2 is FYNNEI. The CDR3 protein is CASSGDIRYTF. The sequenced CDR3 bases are TGTGCCAGCAGTGGGGACATACGC. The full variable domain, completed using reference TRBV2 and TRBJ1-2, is EPEVTQTPSHQVTQMGQEVILRCVPISNHLYFYWYRQILGQKVEFLVSFYNNEISEKSEIFDDQFSVERPDGSNFTLKIRSTKLEDSAMYFCASSGDIRYTFGSGTRLTVV.

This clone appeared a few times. The CDR3 sequence is CASSTRAGGVNGYTF. CDR3 DNA, as far as it was read: TGTGCCAGTAGTACCAGGGCAGGGGGCGTAAATGGC. This chain links TRBV19 with TRBJ1-2, with 8 bases fitting TRBD1. Sequencing ends 3 residues short of the CDR3 end; the germline J gene provides the rest. The CDR3 sequence is 15 residues long. V was clipped by 4 bases and J by 6 bases; unmatched bases: 10. Germline-derived CDR1 and CDR2 are LNHDA and SQIVND (reference sequence).

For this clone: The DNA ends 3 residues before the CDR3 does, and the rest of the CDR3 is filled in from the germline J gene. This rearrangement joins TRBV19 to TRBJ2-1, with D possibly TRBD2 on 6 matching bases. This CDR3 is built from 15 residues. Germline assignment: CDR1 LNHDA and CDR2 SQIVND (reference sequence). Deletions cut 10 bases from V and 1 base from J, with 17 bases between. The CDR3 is CATSRGPGSYNEQFF. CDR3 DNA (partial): TGTGCCACATCGCGGGGACCCGGGTCCTACAATGAG.

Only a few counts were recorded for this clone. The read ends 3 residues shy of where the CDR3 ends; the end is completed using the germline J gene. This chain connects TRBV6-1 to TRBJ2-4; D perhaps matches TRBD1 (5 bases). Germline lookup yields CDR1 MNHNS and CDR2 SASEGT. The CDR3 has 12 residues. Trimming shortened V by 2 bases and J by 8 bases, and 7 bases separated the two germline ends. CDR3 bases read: TGTGCCAGCAGTGAACAGGGATACATT. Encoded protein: CASSEQGYI. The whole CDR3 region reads CASSEQGYIQYF.

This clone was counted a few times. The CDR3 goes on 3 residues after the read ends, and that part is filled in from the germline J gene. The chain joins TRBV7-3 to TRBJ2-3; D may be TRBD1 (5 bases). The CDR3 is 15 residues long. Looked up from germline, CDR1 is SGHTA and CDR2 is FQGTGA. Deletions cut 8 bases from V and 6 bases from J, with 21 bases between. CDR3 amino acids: CASGSPPGAEDTQYF. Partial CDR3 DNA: TGTGCCAGCGGCTCCCCCCCTGGGGCTGAGGATACG.

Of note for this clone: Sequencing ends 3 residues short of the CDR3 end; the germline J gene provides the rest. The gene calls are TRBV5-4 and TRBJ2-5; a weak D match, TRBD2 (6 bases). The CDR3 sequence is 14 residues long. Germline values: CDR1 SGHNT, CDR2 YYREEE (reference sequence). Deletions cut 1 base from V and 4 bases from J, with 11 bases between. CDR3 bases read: TGTGCCAGCAGCTTGAGACTAGTCACAGAGACC. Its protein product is CASSLRLVTET. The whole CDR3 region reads CASSLRLVTETQYF.

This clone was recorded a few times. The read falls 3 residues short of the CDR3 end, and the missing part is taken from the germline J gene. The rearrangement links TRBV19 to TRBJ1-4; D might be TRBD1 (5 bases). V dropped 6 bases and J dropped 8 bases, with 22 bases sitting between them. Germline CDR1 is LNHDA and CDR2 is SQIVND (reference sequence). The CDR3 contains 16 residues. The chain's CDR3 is CASSLRLKGAREKLFF. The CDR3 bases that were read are TGTGCCAGTAGCCTTCGTTTGAAAGGGGCGCGGGAAAAA.

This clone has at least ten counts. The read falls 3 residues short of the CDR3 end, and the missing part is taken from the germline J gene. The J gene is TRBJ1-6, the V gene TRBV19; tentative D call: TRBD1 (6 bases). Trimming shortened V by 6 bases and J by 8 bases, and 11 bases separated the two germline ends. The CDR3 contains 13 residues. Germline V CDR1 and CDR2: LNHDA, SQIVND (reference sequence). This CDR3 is CASRDNRDSPLHF. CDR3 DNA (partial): TGTGCCAGTAGGGATAACAGGGATTCACCC.

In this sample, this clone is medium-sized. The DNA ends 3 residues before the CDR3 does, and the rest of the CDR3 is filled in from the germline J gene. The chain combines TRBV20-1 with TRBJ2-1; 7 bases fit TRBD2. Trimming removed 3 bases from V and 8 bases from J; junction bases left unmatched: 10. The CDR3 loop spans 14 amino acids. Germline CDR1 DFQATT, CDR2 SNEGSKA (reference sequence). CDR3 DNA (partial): TGCAGTGCTAGGGGTCAGACTAGCCCCCATGAG. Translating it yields CSARGQTSPHE. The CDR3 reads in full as CSARGQTSPHEQFF.

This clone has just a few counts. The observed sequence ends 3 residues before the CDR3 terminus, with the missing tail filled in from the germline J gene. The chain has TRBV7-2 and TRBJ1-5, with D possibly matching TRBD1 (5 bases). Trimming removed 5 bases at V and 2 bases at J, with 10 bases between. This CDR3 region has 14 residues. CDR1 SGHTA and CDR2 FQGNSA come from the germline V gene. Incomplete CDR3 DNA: TGTGCCAGCAGCCTAGGGGCTGGCAATCAGCCC. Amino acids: CASSLGAGNQP. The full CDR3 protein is CASSLGAGNQPQHF.

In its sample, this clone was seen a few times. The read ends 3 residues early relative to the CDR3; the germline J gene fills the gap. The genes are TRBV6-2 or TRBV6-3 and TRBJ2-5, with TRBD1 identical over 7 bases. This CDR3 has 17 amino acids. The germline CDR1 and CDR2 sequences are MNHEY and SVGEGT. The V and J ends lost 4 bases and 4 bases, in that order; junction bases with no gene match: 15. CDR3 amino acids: CASSLRGRGVSRETQYF. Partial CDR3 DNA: TGTGCCAGCAGTTTGAGGGGGCGCGGAGTTTCTCGAGAGACC.

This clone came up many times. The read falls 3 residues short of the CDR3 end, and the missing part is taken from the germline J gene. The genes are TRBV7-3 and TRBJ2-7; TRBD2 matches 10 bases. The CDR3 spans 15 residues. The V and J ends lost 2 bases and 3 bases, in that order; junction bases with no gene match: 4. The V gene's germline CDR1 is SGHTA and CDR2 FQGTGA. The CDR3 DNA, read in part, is TGTGCCAGCAGCTTATATGCTAGCGGGGGCTACGAG. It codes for CASSLYASGGYE. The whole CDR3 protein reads CASSLYASGGYEQYF.

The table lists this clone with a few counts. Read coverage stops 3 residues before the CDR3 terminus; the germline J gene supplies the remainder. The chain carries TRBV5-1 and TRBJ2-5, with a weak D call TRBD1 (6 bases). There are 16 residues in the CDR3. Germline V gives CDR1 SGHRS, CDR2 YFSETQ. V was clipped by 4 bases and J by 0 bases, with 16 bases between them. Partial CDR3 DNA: TGCGCCAGCAGCAGCTCTGGGGGCCAGTACCAAGAGACC. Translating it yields CASSSSGGQYQET. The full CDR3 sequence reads CASSSSGGQYQETQYF.

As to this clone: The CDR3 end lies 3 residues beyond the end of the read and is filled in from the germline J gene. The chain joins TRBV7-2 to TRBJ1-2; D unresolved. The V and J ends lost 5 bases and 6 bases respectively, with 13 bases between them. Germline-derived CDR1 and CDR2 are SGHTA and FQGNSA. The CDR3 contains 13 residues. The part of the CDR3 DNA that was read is TGTGCCAGCAGCCCCCCAAATGGCAATGGC. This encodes CASSPPNGNG. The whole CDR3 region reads CASSPPNGNGYTF.

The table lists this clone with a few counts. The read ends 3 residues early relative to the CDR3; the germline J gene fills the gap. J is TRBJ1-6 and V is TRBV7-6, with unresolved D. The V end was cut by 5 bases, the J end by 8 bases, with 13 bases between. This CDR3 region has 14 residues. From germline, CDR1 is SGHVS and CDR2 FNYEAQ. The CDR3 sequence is CASSHSFGDSPLHF. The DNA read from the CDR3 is TGTGCCAGCAGCCACAGCTTCGGTGATTCACCC.

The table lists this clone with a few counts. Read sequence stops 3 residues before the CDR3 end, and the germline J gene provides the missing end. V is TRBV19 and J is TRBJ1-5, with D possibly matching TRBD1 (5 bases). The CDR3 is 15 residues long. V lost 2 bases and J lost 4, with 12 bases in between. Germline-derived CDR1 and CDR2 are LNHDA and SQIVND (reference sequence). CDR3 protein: CASSILRGFNQPQHF. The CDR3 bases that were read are TGTGCCAGTAGTATATTAAGGGGTTTTAATCAGCCC.

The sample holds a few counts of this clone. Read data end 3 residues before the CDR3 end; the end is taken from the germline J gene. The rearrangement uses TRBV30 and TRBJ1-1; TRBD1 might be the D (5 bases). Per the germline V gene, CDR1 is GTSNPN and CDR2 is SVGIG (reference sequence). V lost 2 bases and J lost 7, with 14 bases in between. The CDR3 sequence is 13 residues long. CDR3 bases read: TGTGCCTGGAGTTTTCGACAGACGGGTGAA. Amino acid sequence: CAWSFRQTGE. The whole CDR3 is CAWSFRQTGEAFF. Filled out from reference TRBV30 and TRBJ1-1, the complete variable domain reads SQTIHQWPATLVQPVGSPLSLECTVEGTSNPNLYWYRQAAGRGLQLLFYSVGIGQISSEVPQNLSASRPQDRQFILSSKKLLLSDSGFYLCAWSFRQTGEAFFGQGTRLTVV.

The CDR3 sequence: CASSRQVEAFF. CDR3 bases read: TGTGCCAGCAGCAGACAAGTTGAA. The chain is built from TRBV7-9 and TRBJ1-1, with unresolved D. The CDR3 goes on 3 residues after the read ends, and that part is filled in from the germline J gene. V lost 5 bases and J 7 bases, leaving 8 bases between the germline ends. The CDR3 extends over 11 amino acids. Per germline, CDR1 SEHNR and CDR2 FQNEAQ (reference sequence).

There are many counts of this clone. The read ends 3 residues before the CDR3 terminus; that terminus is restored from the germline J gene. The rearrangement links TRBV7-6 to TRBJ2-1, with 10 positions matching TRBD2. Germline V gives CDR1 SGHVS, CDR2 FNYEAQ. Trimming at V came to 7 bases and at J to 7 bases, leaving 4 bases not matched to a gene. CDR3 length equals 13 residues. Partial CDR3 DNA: TGTGCCAGCAAAGCGGGGGGGCGTAATGAG. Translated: CASKAGGRNE. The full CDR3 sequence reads CASKAGGRNEQFF.

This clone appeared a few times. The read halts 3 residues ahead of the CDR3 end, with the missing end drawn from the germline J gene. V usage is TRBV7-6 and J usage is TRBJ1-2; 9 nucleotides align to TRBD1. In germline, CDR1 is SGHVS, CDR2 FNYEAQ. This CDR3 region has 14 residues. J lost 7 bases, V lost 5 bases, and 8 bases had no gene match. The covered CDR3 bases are TGTGCCAGCAGCCCCGGACAGGGGAGGATTGGC. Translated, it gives CASSPGQGRIG. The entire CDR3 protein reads CASSPGQGRIGYTF.

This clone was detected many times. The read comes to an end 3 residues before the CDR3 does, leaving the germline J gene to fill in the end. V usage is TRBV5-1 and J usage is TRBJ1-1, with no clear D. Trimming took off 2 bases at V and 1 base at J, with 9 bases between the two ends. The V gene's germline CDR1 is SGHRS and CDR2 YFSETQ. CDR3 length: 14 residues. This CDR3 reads CASSFQASNTEAFF. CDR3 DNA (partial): TGCGCCAGCAGCTTTCAAGCGTCGAACACTGAA.

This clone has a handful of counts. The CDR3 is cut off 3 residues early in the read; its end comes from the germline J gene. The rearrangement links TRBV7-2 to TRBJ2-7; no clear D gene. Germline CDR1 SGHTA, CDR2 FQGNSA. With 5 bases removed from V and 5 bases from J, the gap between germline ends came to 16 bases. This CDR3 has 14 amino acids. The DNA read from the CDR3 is TGTGCCAGCAGCCCGATCTTGGCTGGCAACGAG. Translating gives CASSPILAGNE. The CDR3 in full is CASSPILAGNEQYF.

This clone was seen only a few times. The CDR3 here is CASSEEIRGGWQETQYF. The CDR3 DNA, read in part, is TGTGCCAGCAGTGAAGAGATAAGGGGTGGGTGGCAAGAGACC. The chain has TRBV6-1 and TRBJ2-5; D is possibly TRBD1 (5 bases). The sequence runs out 3 residues before the end of the CDR3; the remainder is reconstructed from the germline J gene. CDR3 length: 17 amino acids. V dropped 1 base and J dropped 2 bases, with 17 bases sitting between them. Germline CDR1 is MNHNS and CDR2 is SASEGT.

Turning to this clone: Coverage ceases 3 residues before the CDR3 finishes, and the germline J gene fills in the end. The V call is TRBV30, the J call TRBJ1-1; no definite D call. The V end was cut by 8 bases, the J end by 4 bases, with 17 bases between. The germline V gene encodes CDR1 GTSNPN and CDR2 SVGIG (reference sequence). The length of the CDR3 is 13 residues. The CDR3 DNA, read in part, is TGTGCCGTCGGAGTGAGTTGGGCCACTGAA. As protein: CAVGVSWATE. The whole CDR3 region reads CAVGVSWATEAFF.

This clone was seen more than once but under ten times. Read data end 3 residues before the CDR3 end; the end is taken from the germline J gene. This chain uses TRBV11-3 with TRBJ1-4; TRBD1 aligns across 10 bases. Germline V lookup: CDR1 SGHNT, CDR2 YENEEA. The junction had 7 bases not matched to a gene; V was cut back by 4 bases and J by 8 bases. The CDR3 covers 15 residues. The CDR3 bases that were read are TGTGCCAGCAGCTCATCGGGACAGGGGCGAGAAAAA. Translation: CASSSSGQGREK. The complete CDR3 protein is CASSSSGQGREKLFF.